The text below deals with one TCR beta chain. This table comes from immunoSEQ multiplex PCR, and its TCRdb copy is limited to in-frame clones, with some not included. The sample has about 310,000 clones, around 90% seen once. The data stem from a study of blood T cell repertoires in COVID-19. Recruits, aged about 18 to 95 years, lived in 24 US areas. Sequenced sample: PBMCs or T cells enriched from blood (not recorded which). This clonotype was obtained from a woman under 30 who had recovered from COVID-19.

The CDR3 DNA sequence: TGTGCCAGCAGCTTGGATAGCGGGAGGGGGAAAGAGCAGTTCTTC. It specifies CASSLDSGRGKEQFF. The rearrangement joins TRBV5-6 to TRBJ2-1, with TRBD2 identical over 11 bases. The CDR3 extends over 15 amino acids. CDR1 is SGHDT and CDR2 is YYEEEE in the germline V gene. V was pared by 0 bases and J by 10 bases, with 6 bases of the junction left unmatched.